The 27 T cell receptor beta chains below all came from one sample that was sequenced in a study of shared clonotypes between healthy human individuals. Profiling relied on immunoSEQ multiplex PCR, and the TCRdb table lists in-frame clones only, not all of them. The data hold millions of clones, with 85% to 95% observed a single time. CD45RO-negative, CCR7-selected cells formed the naive CD8 fraction, which excluded terminally differentiated effector memory CD45RA+ cells. Sample: naive CD8+ T cells from PBMCs. These receptors originate from a man between 18 and 29 years old in good health. Some clones in this sample may be carry-over from other donors' samples.

A remark on this clone: This CDR3 is also generated by other DNA sequences in the sample. J is TRBJ1-4 and V is TRBV27, with D unresolved. There are 15 residues in the CDR3. Trimming stripped 0 bases from V and 0 bases from J, with 5 bases between. Germline-derived CDR1 and CDR2 are MNHEY and SMNVEV (reference sequence). DNA for the CDR3: TGTGCCAGCAGTTTATCAATTGCAACTAATGAAAAACTGTTTTTT. Translated: CASSLSIATNEKLFF. Full variable domain (rest looked up from reference TRBV27 and TRBJ1-4): EAQVTQNPRYLITVTGKKLTVTCSQNMNHEYMSWYRQDPGLGLRQIYYSMNVEVTDKGDVPEGYKVSRKEKRNFPLILESPSPNQTSLYFCASSLSIATNEKLFFGSGTQLSVL.

The chain carries TRBV5-4 and TRBJ2-7; D assignment may be TRBD1 or TRBD2 (9 bases each). The CDR3 runs to 16 residues. V dropped 3 bases and J dropped 4 bases, with 20 bases sitting between them. CDR1 is SGHNT, CDR2 YYREEE, per germline (reference sequence). The CDR3 protein is CASSSSGTGISYEQYF. The CDR3 DNA is TGTGCCAGCAGCTCTAGCGGGACAGGGATTTCGTACGAGCAGTACTTC.

The chain combines TRBV27 with TRBJ1-1; the D is unclear. The CDR3 runs to 12 residues. Germline V CDR1 and CDR2: MNHEY, SMNVEV (reference sequence). V was shortened by 6 bases and J by 4 bases, with 9 bases between the two germline ends. The CDR3 loop is CASRVGSTEAFF. CDR3 DNA sequence: TGTGCCAGCAGGGTTGGAAGCACTGAAGCTTTCTTT.

This chain connects TRBV27 to TRBJ1-1; D call uncertain. Germline CDR1 is MNHEY and CDR2 is SMNVEV (reference sequence). This CDR3 has 13 amino acids. Trimming shortened V by 7 bases and J by 5 bases, and 14 bases separated the two germline ends. CDR3 coding DNA: TGTGCCAGCACCCCGGGAGGGAGGACTGAAGCTTTCTTT. It yields the protein CASTPGGRTEAFF.

The chain couples TRBV25-1 to TRBJ1-2; unclear D gene. Germline V gene sequence: CDR1 MGHDK, CDR2 SYGVNS. The CDR3 consists of 16 residues. Trimming cost V 1 base and J 4 bases, with 16 bases left between them. CDR3 DNA sequence: TGTGCCAGCAGTGAATTTAGTTGGGATGGAAGCTATGGCTACACCTTC. It encodes CASSEFSWDGSYGYTF.

This clone appeared once. The rearrangement links TRBV4-1 to TRBJ1-1; no definite D call. The CDR3 is 13 amino acids. V was clipped by 2 bases and J by 0 bases, with 4 bases between them. The germline gives CDR1 MGHRA, CDR2 YSYEKL. CDR3 sequence reads: CASSQLMNTEAFF. The CDR3 nucleotides are TGCGCCAGCAGCCAATTGATGAACACTGAAGCTTTCTTT.

The CDR3 spells CASSVGRWAGEQYF. The CDR3 DNA sequence: TGTGCCAGCAGCGTAGGGCGATGGGCAGGCGAGCAGTACTTC. The genes are TRBV9 and TRBJ2-7; D gene uncertain. Germline V lookup: CDR1 SGDLS, CDR2 YYNGEE. V was cut by 0 bases and J by 6 bases, with 13 bases left in between. CDR3 length equals 14 residues.

V is TRBV28 and J is TRBJ2-1; 9 bases are a match to TRBD1. CDR1 is MDHEN and CDR2 is SYDVKM in the germline V gene. V trimming: 1 base; J trimming: 7 bases; junction bases outside the gene matches: 11. The CDR3 runs to 17 residues. In DNA form, the CDR3 reads TGTGCCAGCAGTTTATCTACTGGGACAGGGCGACAAAATGAGCAGTTCTTC. Translation: CASSLSTGTGRQNEQFF.

The rearrangement joins TRBV10-3 to TRBJ2-5; 7 bases fit TRBD2. Germline assignment: CDR1 ENHRY and CDR2 SYGVKD. V lost 8 bases, J lost 2 bases, and 8 bases stayed unmatched. The length of the CDR3 is 14 residues. CDR3 protein: CAIGASGPQETQYF. CDR3 bases: TGTGCCATCGGTGCTAGCGGACCTCAAGAGACCCAGTACTTC.

V is TRBV7-2 and J is TRBJ2-1, with 10 bases fitting TRBD2. V lost 2 bases to trimming and J lost 6 bases; unmatched junction nucleotides: 4. Germline lookup yields CDR1 SGHTA and CDR2 FQGNSA. CDR3 length equals 15 residues. For the CDR3, the DNA is TGTGCCAGCAGCTTACAAGCGGGAGGGGTCAATGAGCAGTTCTTC. It specifies CASSLQAGGVNEQFF. The whole variable domain, remainder taken from reference TRBV7-2 and TRBJ2-1, is GAGVSQSPSNKVTEKGKDVELRCDPISGHTALYWYRQSLGQGLEFLIYFQGNSAPDKSGLPSDRFSAERTGGSVSTLTIQRTQQEDSAVYLCASSLQAGGVNEQFFGPGTRLTVL.

The chain couples TRBV4-3 to TRBJ2-3, with D possibly TRBD2 on 6 matching bases. The germline V gene has CDR1 LGHNA and CDR2 YSLEER. Trimming took off 1 base at V and 3 bases at J, with 11 bases between the two ends. The CDR3 consists of 15 residues. This CDR3 is CASSQVEGGTDTQYF. In nucleotides, the CDR3 is TGCGCCAGCAGCCAAGTGGAGGGAGGAACAGATACGCAGTATTTT.

The table lists this clone with a count of one. V is TRBV2 and J is TRBJ1-2, with D tentatively TRBD1 (6 bases). Trimming left V 7 bases short and J 4 bases short, with 16 bases between. In germline, CDR1 is SNHLY, CDR2 FYNNEI. The CDR3 is made up of 14 amino acids. CDR3 DNA: TGTGCCAGCACACAAGCCCCAGGGGTCTATGGCTACACCTTC. It is translated as CASTQAPGVYGYTF.

Notes on this clone: One end of the junction varies from germline; a read error may be responsible. This chain joins TRBV14 and TRBJ2-1; D is ambiguous. Germline CDR1 SGHDN, CDR2 FVKESK. The CDR3 length is 16 residues. The chain's CDR3 is CASSQAQPGPYNEQFF. CDR3 nucleotide sequence: TGTGCCAGCAGTCAAGCCCAGCCAGGACCCTATAATGAGCAGTTCTTC. Using reference TRBV14 and TRBJ2-1 for the parts outside the CDR3, the full variable domain is EAGVTQFPSHSVIEKGQTVTLRCDPISGHDNLYWYRRVMGKEIKFLLHFVKESKQDESGMPNNRFLAERTGGTYSTLKVQPAELEDSGVYFCASSQAQPGPYNEQFFGPGTRLTVL.

This chain connects TRBV27 to TRBJ2-7; the D gene is possibly TRBD1 (6 bases). The CDR3 sequence is 14 residues long. Germline V gene lookup returns CDR1 MNHEY and CDR2 SMNVEV (reference sequence). V was clipped by 4 bases and J by 4 bases, with 14 bases between them. CDR3 sequence: CASSSYREGYEQYF. The CDR3, as DNA: TGTGCCAGCAGTTCATACAGGGAAGGTTACGAGCAGTACTTC.

This clone was picked up a small number of times. The chain combines TRBV2 with TRBJ2-1; no clear D. The germline gives CDR1 SNHLY, CDR2 FYNNEI. The V end lost 4 bases, the J end lost 3 bases, and 10 bases lay between the germline ends. CDR3 size: 14 residues. This CDR3 reads CASSVRGGYNEQFF. CDR3 coding DNA: TGTGCCAGCAGTGTCCGTGGCGGCTACAATGAGCAGTTCTTC. The whole variable domain, remainder taken from reference TRBV2 and TRBJ2-1, is EPEVTQTPSHQVTQMGQEVILRCVPISNHLYFYWYRQILGQKVEFLVSFYNNEISEKSEIFDDQFSVERPDGSNFTLKIRSTKLEDSAMYFCASSVRGGYNEQFFGPGTRLTVL.

V usage is TRBV7-2 and J usage is TRBJ2-3, with D tentatively TRBD1 or TRBD2 (6 bases each). The V end lost 1 base, the J end lost 0 bases, and 8 bases lay between the germline ends. The CDR3 consists of 15 residues. The germline CDR1 and CDR2 sequences are SGHTA and FQGNSA. This CDR3 is CASSLGGASTDTQYF. In nucleotides, the CDR3 is TGTGCCAGCAGCTTAGGGGGGGCTAGCACAGATACGCAGTATTTT.

The rearrangement uses TRBV11-3 and TRBJ2-3; D possibly uses TRBD1 or TRBD2 (5 bases each). The CDR3 is made up of 14 amino acids. V was clipped by 5 bases and J by 3 bases, with 12 bases between them. CDR1 is SGHNT, CDR2 YENEEA, per germline. CDR3 amino acids: CASSGTELTDTQYF. The CDR3 DNA sequence: TGTGCCAGCAGCGGGACGGAACTAACAGATACGCAGTATTTT.

The V call is TRBV15, the J call TRBJ2-7, with a weak D call TRBD1 (5 bases). With 6 bases removed from V and 0 bases from J, the gap between germline ends came to 9 bases. Germline CDR1 is LNHNV and CDR2 is YYDKDF (reference sequence). The CDR3 contains 13 residues. DNA for the CDR3: TGTGCCACCAGTCCAGGGTTCTCCTACGAGCAGTACTTC. It is translated as CATSPGFSYEQYF. The variable domain in full, completed from reference TRBV15 and TRBJ2-7, reads DAMVIQNPRYQVTQFGKPVTLSCSQTLNHNVMYWYQQKSSQAPKLLFHYYDKDFNNEADTPDNFQSRRPNTSFCFLDIRSPGLGDTAMYLCATSPGFSYEQYFGPGTRLTVT.

V and J are TRBV7-8 and TRBJ2-1, with 12 bases fitting TRBD2. The V gene's germline CDR1 is SGHVS and CDR2 FQNEAQ. This CDR3 contains 16 residues. Trimming removed 6 bases from V and 8 bases from J; junction bases left unmatched: 11. The CDR3 sequence: CASSSAASGRADEQFF. DNA of the CDR3: TGTGCCAGCAGTTCGGCGGCTAGCGGGAGGGCCGATGAGCAGTTCTTC. Filled out from reference TRBV7-8 and TRBJ2-1, the complete variable domain reads GAGVSQSPRYKVAKRGQDVALRCDPISGHVSLFWYQQALGQGPEFLTYFQNEAQLDKSGLPSDRFFAERPEGSVSTLKIQRTQQEDSAVYLCASSSAASGRADEQFFGPGTRLTVL.

The chain employs TRBV6-1 and TRBJ1-2, with 8 bases fitting TRBD1. CDR3 length equals 15 residues. Germline trimming cut 1 base from V and 4 bases from J; bases unmatched to any gene: 5. Germline V gives CDR1 MNHNS, CDR2 SASEGT. Written as DNA, the CDR3 is TGTGCCAGCAGTGAAGGGCAGGGGGCGGCCTATGGCTACACCTTC. As protein: CASSEGQGAAYGYTF.

The J gene is TRBJ2-2, the V gene TRBV6-6; D is uncertain. Germline V gene lookup returns CDR1 MNHNY and CDR2 SVGAGI (reference sequence). Trimming took 10 bases from V and 0 from J, leaving 15 bases between them. This CDR3 is built from 15 residues. CDR3 coding DNA: TGTGCCACCATTCCCGGCAGCCCGAACACCGGGGAGCTGTTTTTT. Translated, it gives CATIPGSPNTGELFF.

To note about this clone: Other DNA sequences in the same sample also yield this CDR3. The gene calls are TRBV6-5 and TRBJ2-7, with 9 bases lining up with TRBD2. The CDR3 sequence is 13 residues long. V lost 6 bases to trimming and J lost 3 bases; unmatched junction nucleotides: 3. The germline V gene encodes CDR1 MNHEY and CDR2 SVGAGI. In nucleotides, the CDR3 is TGTGCCAGCAGCAGACTAGCGGACTACGAGCAGTACTTC. Protein product: CASSRLADYEQYF.

This sequence joins TRBV7-6 and TRBJ2-7, with a weak D call TRBD1 (5 bases). Germline-derived CDR1 and CDR2 are SGHVS and FNYEAQ. V was trimmed by 5 bases and J by 2 bases, leaving 19 bases between them. This CDR3 is built from 16 residues. DNA for the CDR3: TGTGCCAGCAGCCCGCGTTTCGCGACAGAAGCCTACGAGCAGTACTTC. Amino acids: CASSPRFATEAYEQYF.

Concerning this clone: The sample has other DNA sequences that encode this CDR3 too. The chain joins TRBV27 to TRBJ2-7, with 8 positions matching TRBD1. The CDR3 is 14 amino acids. The J segment lost 4 bases and the V segment lost 3 bases, leaving 5 bases of the junction unmatched. Germline V gene lookup returns CDR1 MNHEY and CDR2 SMNVEV (reference sequence). The CDR3 sequence is CASSFLQGAYEQYF. CDR3 nucleotides: TGTGCCAGCAGTTTTTTGCAGGGGGCGTACGAGCAGTACTTC.

A single count supports this clone. J is TRBJ1-1 and V is TRBV6-7; 7 bases map to TRBD1. TRBV6-7 is an ORF, with its function uncertain. The V gene end was trimmed by 5 bases and the J gene end by 1 base; junction bases not matched to a gene: 4. The CDR3 is 14 residues long. The CDR3 is CASSTDRENTEAFF. The CDR3, as DNA: TGTGCCAGCAGTACCGACAGGGAGAACACTGAAGCTTTCTTT.

The J gene is TRBJ1-3, the V gene TRBV28; no definite D call. This CDR3 is 12 amino acids long. Trimming pared 7 bases from V and 2 bases from J, leaving 6 bases between. Germline CDR1 is MDHEN and CDR2 is SYDVKM. Written as DNA, the CDR3 is TGTGCCAGCACGAGGACTGGAAACACCATATATTTT. This translates into CASTRTGNTIYF. Using reference TRBV28 and TRBJ1-3 for the parts outside the CDR3, the full variable domain is DVKVTQSSRYLVKRTGEKVFLECVQDMDHENMFWYRQDPGLGLRLIYFSYDVKMKEKGDIPEGYSVSREKKERFSLILESASTNQTSMYLCASTRTGNTIYFGEGSWLTVV.

This chain links TRBV27 with TRBJ2-7, with a weak D call TRBD2 (5 bases). Germline loops: CDR1 MNHEY, CDR2 SMNVEV (reference sequence). The CDR3 runs to 12 residues. Trimming removed 6 bases at V and 5 bases at J, with 11 bases between. DNA for the CDR3: TGTGCCAGCAGCGGGATCACTGACGAGCAGTACTTC. Protein sequence: CASSGITDEQYF.